This T cell receptor beta chain was identified in a study of T-cell reconstitution after alpha-beta-depleted transplantation in children. Trimming took off 6 bases at V and 4 bases at J, with 15 bases between the two ends. This CDR3 has 14 amino acids. It was with unique molecular identifiers that the TCRbeta library was prepared. TCRdb independently ran MiXCR on the PCR reads; one entry per CDR3 protein. The sample consists of around 960,000 distinct CDR3 sequences, around 30% of them appearing once. This sample comprised PBMCs, mostly from graft donor cells, obtained 360 days after TCRalphabeta/CD19-depleted stem cell transplant. The chain uses TRBV12-3 or TRBV12-4 and TRBJ1-1; D gene ambiguous. The sequence was collected from a boy younger than two who had a stem cell transplant for SCID, so the T cells may come from the graft donor. The DNA for the CDR3 is TGTGCCAGCAGGGCCGAGGTGACGAGCACTGAAGCTTTCTTT. Amino acids: CASRAEVTSTEAFF.